The rows below give T cell receptor beta chains drawn from one sample of a study of control samples from healthy donors and cancer patients. TCRdb's table, derived via immunoSEQ multiplex PCR, lists solely in-frame clones and lacks some. The sample carries 150,000 to 200,000 clones, 88% recorded once. The sequencing input was blood. The receptors derive from a man between 18 and 35 years old in good health. The CDR3 runs from the conserved cysteine through the conserved F or W. D genes are given only for firm matches. Size is stated for part of the rows, as once, few or many counts, or as a class when the clone is expanded.

>TRBD1|TRBJ2-1|-|TRBV7-9
TGTGCCAGCAGCCGGACAGGGGGTGTCAATGAGCAGTTCTTC
CASSRTGGVNEQFF
>-|TRBJ2-5|once|TRBV3-1/TRBV3-2
TGTGCCAGCAGCCAAGTGTCGATGGCGGGGTCCCAAGAGACCCAGTACTTC
CASSQVSMAGSQETQYF
>-|TRBJ2-3|-|TRBV30
TGTGCCTGGAGTTACGACCATACCTCCACAGATACGCAGTATTTT
CAWSYDHTSTDTQYF
>TRBD1|TRBJ2-7|-|TRBV27
TGTGCATCGGGACAGGGAGAAGGGTTATACGAGCAGTACTTC
CASGQGEGLYEQYF
>-|TRBJ1-1|once|TRBV6-1
TGTGCCAGCAGTGAACCGGGGGCCACTGAAGCTTTCTTT
CASSEPGATEAFF
>-|TRBJ1-5|-|TRBV28
TGTGCCAGCAGGGGACCCCGGAGCAATCAGCCCCAGCATTTT
CASRGPRSNQPQHF
>TRBD2|TRBJ2-4|-|TRBV28
TGTGCCAGCAGTTCCCAACTAGCGCCAAAAGCCAAAAACATTCAGTACTTC
CASSSQLAPKAKNIQYF
>TRBD1|TRBJ2-4|-|TRBV6-2/TRBV6-3
TGTGCCAGCAGTAGAACCGGGACAGGGCTAAAAAACATTCAGTACTTC
CASSRTGTGLKNIQYF
>-|TRBJ1-5|-|TRBV9
TGTGCCAGCAGCCCCGGGGACTACCGAGTAGGTCAGCCCCAGCATTTT
CASSPGDYRVGQPQHF
>-|TRBJ1-3|once|TRBV5-4
TGTGCCAGCAGCTTGGACGGGACGGCTGGAAACACCATATATTTT
CASSLDGTAGNTIYF
>TRBD1|TRBJ1-2|once|TRBV27
TGTGCCAGCAGTTTGCCCGATAGGACAGGGGCACTCAACTATGGCTACACCTTC
CASSLPDRTGALNYGYTF
>TRBD1|TRBJ1-4|-|TRBV29-1
TGCAGCGCCAAGACAGGGAGGGGTGAAAAACTGTTTTTT
CSAKTGRGEKLFF
>TRBD1|TRBJ2-7|-|TRBV5-1
TGCGCCAGCAGCTTGTGTCCCCCCCTGGAGGACGGACAGGGGTACGAGCAGTACTTC
CASSLCPPLEDGQGYEQYF
>-|TRBJ1-2|-|TRBV29-1
TGCAGCGTTGAAGATAAGGGCGCAGGGGCGTCCTATGGCTACACCTTC
CSVEDKGAGASYGYTF
>-|TRBJ1-1|-|TRBV7-2
TGTGCCAGCAGCTTACTCCGGGAGCCCGTCCCGGCTTTCTTT
CASSLLREPVPAFF
>-|TRBJ1-1|-|TRBV14
TGTGCCAGCAGCCCCCAACGGGAAAGGGCGTGGACTGAAGCTTTCTTT
CASSPQRERAWTEAFF
>-|TRBJ2-7|-|TRBV6-5
TGTGCCAGCAGTTACAGGGGGGCCTCCTACGAGCAGTACTTC
CASSYRGASYEQYF
>-|TRBJ1-3|-|TRBV7-3
TGTGCCAGCAGCTTAGGGCGGGGGCGCTCTGGAAACACCATATATTTT
CASSLGRGRSGNTIYF
>TRBD2|TRBJ2-2|-|TRBV6-5
TGTGCCAGCAGGGCGGGGGGGGACACCGGGGAGCTGTTTTTT
CASRAGGDTGELFF
>TRBD1|TRBJ1-5|-|TRBV7-6
TGTGCCAGCAGCTACGGGACAGGCCATGGACAGCCCCAGCATTTT
CASSYGTGHGQPQHF
>TRBD1|TRBJ1-2|-|TRBV7-9
TGTGCCAGCAGCTCTAGCCTCCGGGACAGTATCAACTATGGCTACACCTTC
CASSSSLRDSINYGYTF
>-|TRBJ1-5|-|TRBV30
TGTGCCTGGAGTCCCCCCCCGGGGATGGGTCAGCCCCAGCATTTT
CAWSPPPGMGQPQHF
>-|TRBJ1-2|-|TRBV9
TGTGCCAGCAGCGTAGATGAGGGACACTATGGCTACACCTTC
CASSVDEGHYGYTF
>TRBD1|TRBJ1-2|few|TRBV3-1/TRBV3-2
TGTGCCAGCAGCCAAGAGGACAGGGTGGACTATGGCTACACCTTC
CASSQEDRVDYGYTF
>-|TRBJ1-2|-|TRBV15
TGTGCCACCAGCAAAACAGGGCCAGCGAATGGCTACACCTTC
CATSKTGPANGYTF
>TRBD1|TRBJ2-7|once|TRBV19
TGTGCCAGTAGTGCCCCCGGGACAGGCCCGTCAATGGACGAGCAGTACTTC
CASSAPGTGPSMDEQYF
>TRBD2|TRBJ2-5|-|TRBV30
TGTGCCGGTAGCGGGTCCTCCTCGTACCAAGAGACCCAGTACTTC
CAGSGSSSYQETQYF
>TRBD1|TRBJ1-5|-|TRBV30
TGTGCCTGGGATACAGGGGGACAGCCCCAGCATTTT
CAWDTGGQPQHF
>-|TRBJ1-2|-|TRBV4-3
TGCGCCAGCAGCCAAGCTTACACGGCAGGGTCTAACTATGGCTACACCTTC
CASSQAYTAGSNYGYTF
>-|TRBJ1-5|-|TRBV6-5
TGTGCCAGCAGTTTGGGCCTAAGCAATCAGCCCCAGCATTTT
CASSLGLSNQPQHF
>-|TRBJ2-6|-|TRBV6-5
TGTGCCAGCAGCAAGTCCGGGGCCAACGTCCTGACTTTC
CASSKSGANVLTF
>TRBD1|TRBJ2-5|once|TRBV7-8
TGTGCCAGCAGCCAACAGGGGGCAGGAGAGACCCAGTACTTC
CASSQQGAGETQYF
>-|TRBJ1-5|-|TRBV19
TGTGCCAGTAGTAATTTGGGGGCTTTCGGCAATCAGCCCCAGCATTTT
CASSNLGAFGNQPQHF
>-|TRBJ2-2|-|TRBV6-5
TGTGCCAGCAGTTATTTTTGGGACGGGGAGCTGTTTTTT
CASSYFWDGELFF
>TRBD2|TRBJ2-3|-|TRBV9
TGTGCCAGCAGCGTAGGGGACTACAGCACAGATACGCAGTATTTT
CASSVGDYSTDTQYF
>TRBD1|TRBJ1-2|-|TRBV6-5
TGTGCCAGCAGCCACAGGGACAGGAAGCAATATGGCTACACCTTC
CASSHRDRKQYGYTF
>-|TRBJ1-5|-|TRBV29-1
TGCAGCGTTGTGGAGAGGCGCAATCAGCCCCAGCATTTT
CSVVERRNQPQHF
>-|TRBJ2-2|-|TRBV5-6
TGTGCCAGCAGCTTGGTTCCGGGGTACACCGGGGAGCTGTTTTTT
CASSLVPGYTGELFF
>TRBD1|TRBJ2-7|few|TRBV6-2/TRBV6-3
TGTGCCAGCAGCCCCGGGACAGGGCCCTACGAGCAGTACTTC
CASSPGTGPYEQYF
>TRBD1|TRBJ2-3|-|TRBV9
TGTGCCAGCAGCTCAGGGGGCGGCACAGATACGCAGTATTTT
CASSSGGGTDTQYF
>-|TRBJ1-1|-|TRBV28
TGTGCCAGCAACAGGGCGAACACTGAAGCTTTCTTT
CASNRANTEAFF
>-|TRBJ2-2|-|TRBV11-3
TGTGCCAGCAGCTTAAAACTCACCGGGGAGCTGTTTTTT
CASSLKLTGELFF
>TRBD1|TRBJ2-3|-|TRBV6-2/TRBV6-3
TGTGCCAGCAGTTACGACGGGACAGACCCAGATACGCAGTATTTT
CASSYDGTDPDTQYF
>-|TRBJ2-1|few|TRBV7-9
TGTGCCAGCAGCGCGGAGGGATGGTCCTACAATGAGCAGTTCTTC
CASSAEGWSYNEQFF
>TRBD1|TRBJ1-1|-|TRBV19
TGTGCCAGTAGTCCCCGCCGATCGACAGGGACTGAAGCTTTCTTT
CASSPRRSTGTEAFF
>TRBD2|TRBJ2-3|-|TRBV11-3
TGTGCCAGCAGCTTAGCCGGGGAGGGGAACACAGATACGCAGTATTTT
CASSLAGEGNTDTQYF
>TRBD1|TRBJ1-2|-|TRBV28
TGTGCCAGCAGTCGCAGGGGGCGACTGCTGGGTGGCTACACCTTC
CASSRRGRLLGGYTF
>-|TRBJ2-1|-|TRBV21-1
TGTGCCAGCAGCTCCACGGGACTAGCGGGGGGGCCTGCAAATGAGCAGTTCTTC
CASSSTGLAGGPANEQFF
>-|TRBJ1-5|-|TRBV27
TGTGCCAGCAGTTTATCGGGAGGGGGAAAGAATCAGCCCCAGCATTTT
CASSLSGGGKNQPQHF
>-|TRBJ1-2|-|TRBV2
TGTGCCAGCAGTCCATCACAGGGAGACGGCTACACCTTC
CASSPSQGDGYTF
>-|TRBJ2-2|-|TRBV19
TGTGCCAGTATGACCTCCACCGGGGAGCTGTTTTTT
CASMTSTGELFF
>TRBD1|TRBJ1-2|once|TRBV6-5
TGTGCCAGCAGCCGACAGGGTCCTCCCTATGGCTACACCTTC
CASSRQGPPYGYTF
>-|TRBJ1-5|-|TRBV7-2
TGTGCCAGCAGCTCCCCGGGTGCGCCCCAGCATTTT
CASSSPGAPQHF
>-|TRBJ2-5|-|TRBV6-4
TGTGCCAGCAGTTGGGGGGCCGAGGGGACCCAGTACTTC
CASSWGAEGTQYF
>-|TRBJ1-5|-|TRBV3-1/TRBV3-2
TGTGCCAGCAGCCAAGATGGTTGCAGGGAAGGAAGCAATCAGCCCCAGCATTTT
CASSQDGCREGSNQPQHF
>TRBD1|TRBJ1-2|-|TRBV2
TGTGCCAGCAGTAGGGACAGGGGGCTGGGAGGCTACACCTTC
CASSRDRGLGGYTF
>-|TRBJ2-1|-|TRBV7-2
TGTGCCAGCAGCTTCGGCAGAGTCAATGAGCAGTTCTTC
CASSFGRVNEQFF